The source of this T cell receptor (beta chain) is a study of CD8+CD57+ T cells in acquired aplastic anemia. Looking at the study overall: The average for DNA from sorted CD4+ and CD8+ cells was about 3.3 ug.

Genomic DNA provided the template from which TCR beta VDJ and CDR3 profiles were obtained. TCRdb used MiXCR to reprocess the reads, holding one entry per CDR3 protein. This table has some 160,000 distinct CDR3 sequences, about 45% appearing once. Before being chosen for sequencing, patients had shown CD8+CD57+ cell expansion by flow cytometry. On this clonotype itself: Its ends do not fully match the called genes, so a read error is possible.

CDR3 length equals 15 residues. Germline CDR1 and CDR2: ENHRY and SYGVKD. The chain links TRBV10-3 to TRBJ1-1, with 7 bases aligning to TRBD1. The sequence was obtained from a human donor with aplastic anemia. The sample consisted of sorted CD4+, CD8+, or CD8+CD57+ T cells (not recorded which) from PBMCs. The CDR3 sequence is CASSGRQGTNTEAFF. The CDR3, as DNA: TGTGCCAGCAGTGGCCGACAGGGTACGAACACTGAAGCTTTCTTT.